This section outlines one T cell receptor (beta chain) sequence together with its context. These data originate in a study of shared clonotypes between healthy human individuals. The assay was immunoSEQ multiplex PCR, and TCRdb's table has in-frame clones only and misses some. This sample has some 2,500,000 clones, with under 95% found just once. The TCR originated in a man between 18 and 29 years old in good health. Some clones in this sample may be carry-over from other donors' samples. The sample taken for sequencing was naive CD4+ T cells from PBMCs. Subset specified: CD45RA+ positively selected.

The CDR3 bases are TGTGCCAGCAGCACCCGTAGCTTCCGGGAGGGCCCCGGCGGGGAGCTGTTTTTT. As protein: CASSTRSFREGPGGELFF. The J gene is TRBJ2-2, the V gene TRBV9, with TRBD2 matching over 8 bases. The V segment lost 4 bases and the J segment 7 bases; nucleotides outside the gene matches: 18. The germline V gene encodes CDR1 SGDLS and CDR2 YYNGEE. The CDR3 contains 18 residues.